The sequence of this TCR beta chain was determined in a study of T cell responses to AZD1222 COVID-19 vaccine (dated by TCRdb to the early 2020s). Turning to the overall study: AZD1222 recipients whose second dose came at about 4 weeks and those whose second dose came at about 12 weeks were combined into one group, since spike-specific TCR depth and breadth did not differ between the two schedules. A total of just over 230 trial participants underwent TCR sequencing, of whom 207 had received two doses of AZD1222 and about 26 had received two doses of the MenACWY control vaccine. Trial participants were enrolled into age subgroups of 18-55, 56-69 and 70-plus years, which contained about 150, 28 and 57 TCR-sequenced participants, respectively.

The time point label, read with the paper, signifies: baseline before first vaccination. Samples from vaccinated people were obtained from the UK trials COV001 and COV002, which included a single-blind randomized controlled phase 2/3 trial of AZD1222 (ChAdOx1 nCoV-19) in healthy adults. For TCRbeta chain sequencing, PBMC samples from trial participants were taken at day 0 and at day 28 after the second dose. Comment on this clone: Its antigen specificity is not known. No qualities accompany the bases; no much larger clone lies one base away.

The CDR3 regions of human TCRbeta chains were analyzed by immunosequencing. The authors' analysis ran thus. TCRs in the repertoires were matched against a reference library of SARS-CoV-2-specific TCRs that had been generated with the MIRA antigen-specificity platform. Breadth was defined as the fraction of unique TCRs that were SARS-CoV-2-associated, and depth was defined as the fraction of total T cells that were SARS-CoV-2-associated. Each spike-specific TCR was assigned to its reactive spike region and to a CD4 or CD8 class using the MIRA data. Log10-transformed breadth and depth values were compared by one-way ANOVA with Sidak's multiple comparisons tests. TCRdb retrieved this table from immuneACCESS and kept in-frame rearrangements only. Not all clones are present; in checked studies, unresolved V genes account for under half, and no reason is known for the remainder. V, J and clone size were drawn from that table, and D and trimming were deduced from the DNA. The sample table lists 100,000 to 150,000 clones, 70% to 90% of them with a count of one. The top ten constitute about 1.4% of the sample.

Findings and caveats that apply to the study as a whole: Participants were mostly white British, with more females than males. The authors suggested clonal diversity may have been underestimated. In the small 56-69-year group, the increase in depth fell short of significance, most likely because of low power. CD4 TCRs associated with the vaccine covered the entire spike protein, and the dominant responses were in regions 160-218 and 743-854. Spike-specific TCR breadth and depth rose significantly after two AZD1222 doses compared with day 0 and with MenACWY recipients. Reportedly, close to half of the unique spike-specific TCRs recognized epitopes lying outside the regions that are mutated in the B.1.351 and B.1.1.7 variants. Conclusions about previously exposed vaccinees were limited because only a handful of AZD1222 recipients were SARS-CoV-2 seropositive at baseline. Because no day 14 peak-response samples were available, repertoires were characterized only after the peak T cell response.

This TCR derives from an adult in good health. Sequenced here: peripheral blood, sampled on day 0 of AZD1222 vaccination.

The DNA sequence reads TGTGCCAGCAGCTTAGACGGGTGGGGTACCTCCTACAATGAGCAGTTCTTC. This sequence encodes CASSLDGWGTSYNEQFF. The sequence links TRBV7-2 to TRBJ2-1; no confident D gene assignment can be made. The cysteine opens and the phenylalanine closes a CDR3 of 17 amino acids. Of the read, only the CDR3 DNA is kept; its 51 bases are in frame from base 1. V is reduced by 1 base and J by 0 bases, leaving a spacing of 13 bases between them. CDR1 and CDR2 are drawn from the germline V gene: SGHTA, FQGNSA.